The rows below give T cell receptor beta chains drawn from one sample of a study of blood T cell repertoires in COVID-19. The assay was immunoSEQ multiplex PCR, and TCRdb's table has in-frame clones only and misses some. The sample has roughly 100,000 clones; roughly 85% are singletons. The sequencing input was peripheral blood. All receptors derive from a man between 45 and 60 years old with active COVID-19. Both conserved end residues are part of each CDR3. A D gene is named only where the DNA matches it firmly. Part of the rows lack a size; the others show once, few, many or a class for expanded clones.

TRBV19	14	NA	TRBJ2-1	TRBD2	CASSKLAGVNEQFF	TGTGCCAGTAGTAAACTAGCGGGGGTTAATGAGCAGTTCTTC
TRBV6-5	15	NA	TRBJ1-5	TRBD1	CASSYSGQGGQPQHF	TGTGCCAGCAGTTACTCGGGACAGGGCGGTCAGCCCCAGCATTTT
TRBV6-1	17	NA	TRBJ2-7	NA	CASSEAGGGLGTYEQYF	TGTGCCAGCAGTGAAGCTGGGGGGGGCTTGGGCACCTACGAGCAGTACTTC
TRBV9	14	NA	TRBJ1-2	NA	CASSVGKGFDGYTF	TGTGCCAGCAGCGTAGGGAAGGGGTTTGATGGCTACACCTTC
TRBV18	13	NA	TRBJ2-5	NA	CASSPPTGETQYF	TGTGCCAGCTCACCACCGACAGGCGAGACCCAGTACTTC
TRBV4-2	16	NA	TRBJ2-1	TRBD2	CASSQGGTSGGYEQFF	TGTGCCAGCAGCCAAGGAGGGACTAGCGGGGGCTATGAGCAGTTCTTC
TRBV2	15	NA	TRBJ1-2	NA	CASSGSQGTLRGYTF	TGTGCCAGCAGTGGGTCCCAGGGTACACTACGAGGCTACACCTTC
TRBV19	15	NA	TRBJ2-2	NA	CASSMGASNTGELFF	TGTGCCAGTAGTATGGGGGCGTCGAACACCGGGGAGCTGTTTTTT
TRBV4-2	19	NA	TRBJ2-2	TRBD2	CASSQGNTGGRQNTGELFF	TGTGCCAGCAGCCAAGGTAACACGGGGGGGCGACAAAACACCGGGGAGCTGTTTTTT
TRBV19	18	NA	TRBJ1-1	NA	CASSRGYFGRQRETEAFF	TGTGCCAGCTCTAGGGGGTATTTTGGCAGGCAGCGCGAAACTGAAGCTTTCTTT
TRBV10-3	15	NA	TRBJ2-5	TRBD2	CAISGPGRGQETQYF	TGTGCCATCAGTGGCCCAGGGCGGGGGCAAGAGACCCAGTACTTC
TRBV14	15	NA	TRBJ1-1	NA	CASSREGARFTEAFF	TGTGCCAGCAGCCGGGAAGGGGCTAGGTTCACTGAAGCTTTCTTT
TRBV5-1	14	NA	TRBJ1-1	NA	CASSLDSMNTEAFF	TGCGCCAGCAGCTTGGACAGCATGAACACTGAAGCTTTCTTT
TRBV2	16	NA	TRBJ1-5	TRBD1	CASSEALGTENQPQHF	TGTGCCAGCAGTGAAGCGCTTGGGACAGAAAATCAGCCCCAGCATTTT
TRBV6-2/TRBV6-3	18	few	TRBJ1-5	NA	CASSYGEKRGYGNQPQHF	TGTGCCAGCAGTTACGGGGAAAAGAGAGGGTACGGCAATCAGCCCCAGCATTTT
TRBV11-2	17	once	TRBJ2-3	TRBD2	CASSLEGLAGGGDTQYF	TGTGCCAGCAGCTTAGAAGGACTAGCGGGGGGAGGAGATACGCAGTATTTT
TRBV6-4	15	NA	TRBJ2-1	TRBD2	CASSLSGGAFGEQFF	TGTGCCAGCAGTCTCAGCGGGGGGGCCTTCGGTGAGCAGTTCTTC
TRBV5-1	17	NA	TRBJ2-1	TRBD2	CASSLVGLAGDDNEQFF	TGCGCCAGCAGCTTGGTGGGGCTAGCGGGCGACGACAATGAGCAGTTCTTC
TRBV18	16	NA	TRBJ2-3	NA	CASSPSSSHYTDTQYF	TGTGCCAGCTCACCATCCTCGTCCCACTACACAGATACGCAGTATTTT